This paragraph covers one TCR beta chain sequence. Looked up from germline, CDR1 is SGHTA and CDR2 is FQGTGA. V was clipped by 5 bases and J by 6 bases, with 19 bases between them. The CDR3 runs 15 residues. This record comes from a study of blood T cell repertoires in COVID-19. The overall study: The origin of the acute and convalescent COVID-19 samples was the United States, Italy and Spain.

Under the authors' procedure: Estimated nucleated cell counts came from reference gene primer amplification. The repertoire was sequenced with immunoSEQ multiplex PCR; TCRdb's copy has only in-frame clones and lacks some. V, J and clone size are those of that table, while D and trimming were read from the DNA. Found here are 130,000 to 150,000 clones, roughly 88% of them singletons; the top ten hold around 1.7%. The sequenced sample consisted of peripheral blood. The chain has TRBV7-3 and TRBJ1-1; tentatively, D is TRBD1 (5 bases). The TCR comes from a woman aged 45-65 years with acute or convalescent COVID-19. DNA of the CDR3: TGTGCCAGCAGCCTAGGCACCGGGGGGTACGCTGAAGCTTTCTTT. Its protein product is CASSLGTGGYAEAFF. The entire variable domain, with the rest obtained from reference TRBV7-3 and TRBJ1-1, is as follows: GAGVSQTPSNKVTEKGKYVELRCDPISGHTALYWYRQSLGQGPEFLIYFQGTGAADDSGLPNDRFFAVRPEGSVSTLKIQRTERGDSAVYLCASSLGTGGYAEAFFGQGTRLTVV.